A selection of T cell receptor beta chains follows, all from one sample in a study of T cells in Graves' hyperthyroidism and ophthalmopathy. TCRdb re-called the multiplex PCR reads through MiXCR, storing one row per CDR3 protein. The sample lists a few hundred thousand distinct CDR3 sequences, 17% occurring once. Sequencing was carried out using blood. The source of these receptors is a woman under 30 with Graves' ophthalmopathy. Each CDR3 is given with its conserved first and last residue. D genes are given only for firm matches. Clone sizes are given selectively: once, few, many, or a class where the clone is expanded.

CDR3 protein: CASSVSGQAVSGGGYTF
CDR3 DNA: TGTGCCAGCAGCGTTTCGGGACAGGCGGTATCGGGAGGAGGCTACACCTTC
D gene: TRBD1
J gene: TRBJ1-2
clone size: .
V gene: TRBV9

CDR3 protein: CASSASGYSTDTQYF
CDR3 DNA: TGTGCCAGCAGCGCCTCTGGCTATAGCACAGATACGCAGTATTTT
D gene: .
J gene: TRBJ2-3
clone size: few
V gene: TRBV9

CDR3 protein: CASSSLGRENSNEQFF
CDR3 DNA: TGTGCCAGCAGTTCCCTTGGGCGGGAGAACTCCAATGAGCAGTTCTTC
D gene: TRBD2
J gene: TRBJ2-1
clone size: many
V gene: TRBV27

CDR3 protein: CASSLPDSGTEAFF
CDR3 DNA: TGCGCCAGCAGCTTACCGGATTCGGGGACTGAAGCTTTCTTT
D gene: .
J gene: TRBJ1-1
clone size: few
V gene: TRBV5-1

CDR3 protein: CATSNLGGNQETQYF
CDR3 DNA: TGTGCCACCAGCAATCTAGGGGGGAATCAAGAGACCCAGTACTTC
D gene: .
J gene: TRBJ2-5
clone size: many
V gene: TRBV15

CDR3 protein: CASSVGQGASGANVLTF
CDR3 DNA: TGTGCCAGTAGTGTCGGACAGGGGGCCTCTGGGGCCAACGTCCTGACTTTC
D gene: TRBD1
J gene: TRBJ2-6
clone size: .
V gene: TRBV19

CDR3 protein: CASSLQPQGAYEQYF
CDR3 DNA: TGTGCCAGCAGTCTACAACCACAGGGGGCCTACGAGCAGTACTTC
D gene: TRBD1
J gene: TRBJ2-7
clone size: .
V gene: TRBV27

CDR3 protein: CASSARQAPAGANVLTF
CDR3 DNA: TGTGCCAGCAGCGCCCGACAGGCCCCGGCTGGGGCCAACGTCCTGACTTTC
D gene: .
J gene: TRBJ2-6
clone size: .
V gene: TRBV9

CDR3 protein: CASKEGENYGYTF
CDR3 DNA: TGTGCCAGCAAGGAAGGGGAGAACTATGGCTACACCTTC
D gene: .
J gene: TRBJ1-2
clone size: .
V gene: TRBV27

CDR3 protein: CASSRRPSQETQYF
CDR3 DNA: TGTGCCAGCAGCCGCAGGCCTTCACAAGAGACCCAGTACTTC
D gene: .
J gene: TRBJ2-5
clone size: many
V gene: TRBV6-1

CDR3 protein: CASSYLGQGYGYTF
CDR3 DNA: TGTGCCAGCAGTTACTTGGGACAGGGATATGGCTACACCTTC
D gene: TRBD1
J gene: TRBJ1-2
clone size: many
V gene: TRBV6-6